A selection of T cell receptor beta chains follows, all from one sample in a study of cytomegalovirus exposure and HLA in healthy donors. The protocol was immunoSEQ multiplex PCR, while the TCRdb copy is restricted to in-frame clones and leaves out a portion. Of more than 100,000 clones in the sample, around 80% are singletons; the top ten hold around 1.8%. The sequencing sample was made of PBMCs. Source of these receptors: a female donor in good health and CMV-seropositive. CDR3s include the opening cysteine and the closing phenylalanine or tryptophan.

j_call	v_call	cdr3_aa
TRBJ2-7	TRBV2	CASRAPGSLSYEQYF
TRBJ1-4	TRBV15	CATSRTGFDEKLFF
TRBJ1-3	TRBV5-4	CASSLGSYLSGNTIYF
TRBJ2-7	TRBV7-2	CASSLGGTGGNEQYF
TRBJ1-5	TRBV6-6	CASSYSRGQPQHF
TRBJ2-7	TRBV4-1	CASSQDPDRAHYEQYF
TRBJ2-2	TRBV7-9	CASSWGVAELFF
TRBJ2-1	TRBV7-9	CASSSPPAGAFNNEQFF
TRBJ2-7	TRBV6-6	CASSLQGARNEQYF
TRBJ1-6	TRBV5-1	CASSSTGTDNSPLHF
TRBJ1-3	TRBV27	CASSKLNLTGSGNTIYF
TRBJ2-3	TRBV7-3	CASSFYVTDTQYF
TRBJ2-5	TRBV30	CAWSTGETQYF
TRBJ1-6	TRBV5-1	CASSPDSSYNSPLHF
TRBJ2-6	TRBV29-1	CSVGRDSHSGANVLTF
TRBJ1-2	TRBV28	CASSLITGAYTF
TRBJ2-1	TRBV28	CASSDRTGAVGREQFF
TRBJ2-1	TRBV10-3	CAISDWGGEGNEQFF
TRBJ2-1	TRBV29-1	CSVEPGQGAFYNEQFF
TRBJ2-5	TRBV4-1	CASSQLTAQETQYF
TRBJ1-2	TRBV30	CAWSPGGYGYTF
TRBJ2-1	TRBV18	CASSPVPYNEQFF
TRBJ2-2	TRBV9	CASSPGLKFTGELFF
TRBJ2-3	TRBV5-1	CASSSLAGSNTDTQYF
TRBJ2-1	TRBV10-2	CASLSPGGIDEQFF
TRBJ2-2	TRBV7-2	CASSPTSGRVYTGELFF
TRBJ1-6	TRBV30	CAWSGTGNAPLHF
TRBJ2-1	TRBV4-1	CASSQGLADYNEQFF
TRBJ2-1	TRBV7-3	CASSLNPAYNEQFF
TRBJ2-2	TRBV5-1	CATGGPGRTGELFF
TRBJ2-7	TRBV28	CASSPKGAGGEQYF
TRBJ2-7	TRBV18	CASSTGTGKGQYF
TRBJ1-2	TRBV6-5	CASKNTGDGYTF
TRBJ2-7	TRBV4-1	CASSQDHGAGWKQYF
TRBJ2-7	TRBV4-2	CASSQDRGGGLGGEQYF
TRBJ2-7	TRBV11-2	CASSLGTIPRTNYEQYF
TRBJ2-2	TRBV5-4	CASSPQNGGELFF
TRBJ2-3	TRBV5-4	CASSFPVLAGTDTQYF
TRBJ2-7	TRBV25-1	CASSPWGTEQYF
-	TRBV7-2	CASSQRTGTSGTYEQYF
TRBJ2-6	TRBV9	CASRAAGANVLTF
TRBJ1-2	TRBV6-5	CASSEVGLDGYTF
TRBJ2-7	TRBV4-1	CASSQEATGGSYEQYF
TRBJ2-4	TRBV13	CASSSLTVTKNIQYF
TRBJ1-1	TRBV15	CVTSREGVKSEAFF
TRBJ2-7	TRBV5-4	CASSQGLAGGSSYEQYF
TRBJ2-7	TRBV6-5	CASSWSGQSYEQYF
TRBJ1-1	TRBV23-1	CASSQCSRGSRNTEAFF
TRBJ1-1	TRBV30	CAWNRQGYTEAFF
TRBJ2-7	TRBV6-5	CASKPASGISYEQYF
TRBJ1-2	TRBV10-2	CASSVGQAANYGYTF